A selection of T cell receptor beta chains follows, all from one sample in a study of CD8 T cells in ankylosing spondylitis. TCRdb fed the 5' RACE reads into MiXCR, producing one record per CDR3 protein. There are about 360,000 distinct CDR3 sequences in the sample; 20% to 25% occur only once, and over 10% lies in the top ten. Sequenced input: blood, either unsorted or a sorted T cell fraction (not recorded which). Receptors originate from a male donor with ankylosing spondylitis or in good health (not recorded which). CDR3s include the opening cysteine and the closing phenylalanine or tryptophan. Fields, in order: CDR3 protein, CDR3 DNA, clone size, D gene, V gene, J gene. The D gene is left open where the match is weak. Rows give clone size only sometimes, using once, few, many, or a class for an expanded clone.

CDR3 protein: CAIGAGSRTDTQYF; CDR3 DNA: TGTGCCATCGGGGCAGGGTCTCGCACAGATACGCAGTATTTT; clone size: few; D gene: NA; V gene: TRBV10-3; J gene: TRBJ2-3
CDR3 protein: CASSPRIADTQETQYF; CDR3 DNA: TGTGCCAGCAGCCCCCGGATAGCGGATACCCAAGAGACCCAGTACTTC; clone size: few; D gene: NA; V gene: TRBV7-9; J gene: TRBJ2-5
CDR3 protein: CASSQVTGVEQYF; CDR3 DNA: TGCGCCAGCAGCCAGGTGACAGGGGTCGAGCAGTACTTC; clone size: few; D gene: TRBD1; V gene: TRBV4-1; J gene: TRBJ2-7
CDR3 protein: CASTLRDRAIDTQYF; CDR3 DNA: TGTGCCAGCACTCTTCGGGACAGGGCGATAGATACGCAGTATTTT; clone size: NA; D gene: TRBD1; V gene: TRBV12-3/TRBV12-4; J gene: TRBJ2-3
CDR3 protein: CASRGGQGRITGELFF; CDR3 DNA: TGTGCCAGCAGGGGAGGACAGGGGCGAATTACCGGGGAGCTGTTTTTT; clone size: few; D gene: TRBD1; V gene: TRBV28; J gene: TRBJ2-2
CDR3 protein: CSVEGDGSNYGYTF; CDR3 DNA: TGCAGCGTTGAAGGGGACGGCAGCAACTATGGCTACACCTTC; clone size: many; D gene: NA; V gene: TRBV29-1; J gene: TRBJ1-2
CDR3 protein: CASSLSREPHPGANVLTF; CDR3 DNA: TGTGCCAGCAGCTTAAGCAGGGAGCCCCACCCTGGGGCCAACGTCCTGACTTTC; clone size: NA; D gene: NA; V gene: TRBV7-8; J gene: TRBJ2-6
CDR3 protein: CASSVGGGNEQYF; CDR3 DNA: TGTGCCAGCAGTGTCGGAGGGGGCAACGAGCAGTACTTC; clone size: few; D gene: NA; V gene: TRBV2; J gene: TRBJ2-7
CDR3 protein: CASSESQANYEQYF; CDR3 DNA: TGTGCCAGCAGTGAAAGCCAGGCGAACTACGAGCAGTACTTC; clone size: NA; D gene: NA; V gene: TRBV2; J gene: TRBJ2-7
CDR3 protein: CSARDLRGRLNEQFF; CDR3 DNA: TGCAGTGCTAGAGATCTGAGGGGGCGCCTTAATGAGCAGTTCTTC; clone size: few; D gene: TRBD1; V gene: TRBV20-1; J gene: TRBJ2-1
CDR3 protein: CASSLTTPANTGELFF; CDR3 DNA: TGTGCCAGCAGTTTAACGACTCCCGCGAACACCGGGGAGCTGTTTTTT; clone size: NA; D gene: NA; V gene: TRBV27; J gene: TRBJ2-2
CDR3 protein: CASSPWTGREQFF; CDR3 DNA: TGTGCCAGCAGTCCATGGACAGGCCGGGAGCAGTTCTTC; clone size: NA; D gene: TRBD1; V gene: TRBV6-1; J gene: TRBJ2-1
CDR3 protein: CASSLIGGSQETQYF; CDR3 DNA: TGTGCCAGCAGCTTAATCGGCGGCAGCCAAGAGACCCAGTACTTC; clone size: NA; D gene: NA; V gene: TRBV7-3; J gene: TRBJ2-5
CDR3 protein: CASSILAGGIRNTDTQYF; CDR3 DNA: TGTGCCAGCAGCATTCTAGCGGGGGGGATCCGCAACACAGATACGCAGTATTTT; clone size: NA; D gene: TRBD2; V gene: TRBV12-3/TRBV12-4; J gene: TRBJ2-3
CDR3 protein: CSATPLGDYGYTF; CDR3 DNA: TGCAGTGCCACCCCCTTGGGGGACTATGGCTACACCTTC; clone size: NA; D gene: NA; V gene: TRBV20-1; J gene: TRBJ1-2
CDR3 protein: CASSSNTGTEPFTDTQYF; CDR3 DNA: TGTGCCAGCAGCTCCAATACCGGGACGGAACCTTTCACAGATACGCAGTATTTT; clone size: few; D gene: NA; V gene: TRBV7-6; J gene: TRBJ2-3
CDR3 protein: CSVAPAGYTF; CDR3 DNA: TGCAGCGTTGCCCCCGCGGGCTACACCTTC; clone size: NA; D gene: NA; V gene: TRBV29-1; J gene: TRBJ1-2
CDR3 protein: CASSFFGTGGMNTEAFF; CDR3 DNA: TGTGCCAGCAGCTTTTTTGGGACAGGGGGCATGAACACTGAAGCTTTCTTT; clone size: NA; D gene: TRBD1; V gene: TRBV7-8; J gene: TRBJ1-1
CDR3 protein: CASAILGRYQETQYF; CDR3 DNA: TGTGCCAGCGCCATATTAGGCCGGTACCAAGAGACCCAGTACTTC; clone size: NA; D gene: NA; V gene: TRBV12-3/TRBV12-4; J gene: TRBJ2-5
CDR3 protein: CASSHPGTAYEQYF; CDR3 DNA: TGTGCCAGCAGCCACCCGGGGACTGCCTACGAGCAGTACTTC; clone size: few; D gene: NA; V gene: TRBV7-2; J gene: TRBJ2-7
CDR3 protein: CSAKAGGTDSYEQYF; CDR3 DNA: TGCAGTGCTAAAGCTGGCGGGACGGACTCTTACGAGCAGTACTTC; clone size: few; D gene: NA; V gene: TRBV20-1; J gene: TRBJ2-7
CDR3 protein: CASSYLDELYEQYF; CDR3 DNA: TGTGCCAGCAGTTATTTGGACGAACTCTACGAGCAGTACTTC; clone size: few; D gene: NA; V gene: TRBV6-2/TRBV6-3; J gene: TRBJ2-7
CDR3 protein: CSVSSYGDYQTHEQFF; CDR3 DNA: TGCAGCGTTTCGTCTTACGGGGACTACCAAACCCATGAGCAGTTCTTC; clone size: NA; D gene: TRBD2; V gene: TRBV29-1; J gene: TRBJ2-1
CDR3 protein: CSALTHNQAGRVLSYEQYF; CDR3 DNA: TGCAGCGCCTTAACCCACAATCAAGCGGGGCGCGTCCTATCCTACGAGCAGTACTTC; clone size: NA; D gene: TRBD2; V gene: TRBV29-1; J gene: TRBJ2-7
CDR3 protein: CASSWGDREVGADTQYF; CDR3 DNA: TGCGCCAGCAGCTGGGGGGACAGGGAGGTTGGTGCAGATACGCAGTATTTT; clone size: few; D gene: TRBD1; V gene: TRBV5-1; J gene: TRBJ2-3
CDR3 protein: CASSLNTGSPNEQYF; CDR3 DNA: TGTGCCAGCAGCTTAAATACAGGCAGTCCGAACGAGCAGTACTTC; clone size: NA; D gene: NA; V gene: TRBV7-8; J gene: TRBJ2-7
CDR3 protein: CASSLVSGHEQYF; CDR3 DNA: TGTGCCAGCAGCTTAGTTTCCGGACACGAGCAGTACTTC; clone size: NA; D gene: NA; V gene: TRBV7-6; J gene: TRBJ2-7
CDR3 protein: CASSRERTEGYTF; CDR3 DNA: TGCGCCAGCAGCCGAGAGAGGACAGAAGGCTACACCTTC; clone size: few; D gene: NA; V gene: TRBV4-1; J gene: TRBJ1-2
CDR3 protein: CASSLGRRAPYEQYF; CDR3 DNA: TGTGCCAGCAGCCTTGGCAGAAGGGCCCCCTACGAGCAGTACTTC; clone size: NA; D gene: NA; V gene: TRBV27; J gene: TRBJ2-7
CDR3 protein: CASSFDFYEQYF; CDR3 DNA: TGCGCCAGCAGCTTCGATTTCTACGAGCAGTACTTC; clone size: NA; D gene: NA; V gene: TRBV5-1; J gene: TRBJ2-7
CDR3 protein: CASSLGTSGKYNEQFF; CDR3 DNA: TGTGCCAGCAGCTTAGGCACTAGCGGGAAATACAATGAGCAGTTCTTC; clone size: few; D gene: TRBD2; V gene: TRBV11-2; J gene: TRBJ2-1
CDR3 protein: CASSIWTGGVNQPQHF; CDR3 DNA: TGTGCCAGTAGTATTTGGACAGGGGGCGTAAATCAGCCCCAGCATTTT; clone size: few; D gene: TRBD1; V gene: TRBV19; J gene: TRBJ1-5
CDR3 protein: CASSQGRSGVYGYTF; CDR3 DNA: TGTGCCAGCAGCCAAGGTCGGAGTGGGGTCTATGGCTACACCTTC; clone size: NA; D gene: NA; V gene: TRBV4-2; J gene: TRBJ1-2
CDR3 protein: CASSASTSYETQYF; CDR3 DNA: TGTGCCAGCAGCGCCTCGACTAGTTACGAGACCCAGTACTTC; clone size: NA; D gene: NA; V gene: TRBV7-9; J gene: TRBJ2-5
CDR3 protein: CSVDWGGLRGYEQFF; CDR3 DNA: TGCAGCGTTGATTGGGGAGGCCTCCGGGGGTATGAGCAGTTCTTC; clone size: few; D gene: NA; V gene: TRBV29-1; J gene: TRBJ2-1
CDR3 protein: CASAGTESYEQYF; CDR3 DNA: TGCGCCAGCGCCGGGACGGAGTCCTACGAGCAGTACTTC; clone size: NA; D gene: NA; V gene: TRBV5-1; J gene: TRBJ2-7
CDR3 protein: CASSGLIAGGTDTQYF; CDR3 DNA: TGTGCCAGCAGTGGACTAATAGCGGGCGGCACAGATACGCAGTATTTT; clone size: once; D gene: TRBD2; V gene: TRBV25-1; J gene: TRBJ2-3
CDR3 protein: CASTRLGLGTESGELFF; CDR3 DNA: TGCGCCAGCACTCGACTGGGCTTGGGAACAGAGAGCGGGGAGCTGTTTTTT; clone size: few; D gene: NA; V gene: TRBV5-1; J gene: TRBJ2-2
CDR3 protein: CASSRWVTDTQYF; CDR3 DNA: TGTGCCAGCAGCCGGTGGGTTACAGATACGCAGTATTTT; clone size: few; D gene: NA; V gene: TRBV12-3/TRBV12-4; J gene: TRBJ2-3
CDR3 protein: CSVVGLEIDNEQFF; CDR3 DNA: TGCAGCGTCGTTGGACTAGAGATCGACAATGAGCAGTTCTTC; clone size: NA; D gene: TRBD2; V gene: TRBV29-1; J gene: TRBJ2-1
CDR3 protein: CASSQLGTSGVITDTQYF; CDR3 DNA: TGTGCCAGCAGCCAACTAGGGACTAGCGGGGTTATCACAGATACGCAGTATTTT; clone size: few; D gene: TRBD2; V gene: TRBV14; J gene: TRBJ2-3
CDR3 protein: CATSRESLTGQGLAKNIQYF; CDR3 DNA: TGTGCCACCAGCAGAGAGTCACTCACCGGACAGGGACTCGCCAAAAACATTCAGTACTTC; clone size: few; D gene: TRBD1; V gene: TRBV15; J gene: TRBJ2-4
CDR3 protein: CAWSYGGLGEQYF; CDR3 DNA: TGTGCCTGGAGTTATGGAGGGCTTGGGGAGCAGTACTTC; clone size: NA; D gene: NA; V gene: TRBV30; J gene: TRBJ2-7
CDR3 protein: CSARGSGGELLF; CDR3 DNA: TGCAGTGCGAGAGGATCAGGGGGGGAGCTCCTCTTC; clone size: few; D gene: NA; V gene: TRBV20-1; J gene: TRBJ2-1
CDR3 protein: CASSAGRFYEQYF; CDR3 DNA: TGTGCCAGCAGTGCGGGACGGTTCTACGAGCAGTACTTC; clone size: NA; D gene: NA; V gene: TRBV2; J gene: TRBJ2-7
CDR3 protein: CASSLTLGELDTQYF; CDR3 DNA: TGTGCCAGCAGCTTAACCCTGGGGGAATTAGATACGCAGTATTTT; clone size: NA; D gene: NA; V gene: TRBV13; J gene: TRBJ2-3
CDR3 protein: CASSSYPTLDRGNEQFF; CDR3 DNA: TGTGCCAGCAGTTCGTATCCCACCCTCGACCGGGGAAATGAGCAGTTCTTC; clone size: few; D gene: NA; V gene: TRBV28; J gene: TRBJ2-1
CDR3 protein: CASGLIVGPYAETQYF; CDR3 DNA: TGTGCTAGTGGTTTGATAGTCGGGCCCTACGCGGAGACCCAGTACTTC; clone size: few; D gene: NA; V gene: TRBV12-5; J gene: TRBJ2-5
CDR3 protein: CASSLEGTGRNYGYTF; CDR3 DNA: TGTGCCAGCAGCTTAGAAGGGACAGGTCGTAACTATGGCTACACCTTC; clone size: NA; D gene: TRBD1; V gene: TRBV7-9; J gene: TRBJ1-2
CDR3 protein: CASSFGSLNYGYTF; CDR3 DNA: TGTGCCAGCAGTTTCGGCAGCCTGAACTATGGCTACACCTTC; clone size: few; D gene: NA; V gene: TRBV12-3/TRBV12-4; J gene: TRBJ1-2
CDR3 protein: CASSLAVAGYEQYF; CDR3 DNA: TGTGCCAGCAGCTTGGCCGTCGCGGGCTACGAGCAGTACTTC; clone size: few; D gene: NA; V gene: TRBV5-5; J gene: TRBJ2-7
CDR3 protein: CASSSTIDEQYF; CDR3 DNA: TGTGCCAGCAGCTCGACGATCGACGAGCAGTACTTC; clone size: NA; D gene: NA; V gene: TRBV7-8; J gene: TRBJ2-7
CDR3 protein: CASSLWGAGTTEAFF; CDR3 DNA: TGTGCCAGCAGTTTATGGGGGGCAGGGACCACTGAAGCTTTCTTT; clone size: NA; D gene: NA; V gene: TRBV27; J gene: TRBJ1-1
CDR3 protein: CASGLALQGDPYEQYF; CDR3 DNA: TGTGCTAGTGGTTTGGCCCTTCAGGGGGACCCCTACGAGCAGTACTTC; clone size: few; D gene: TRBD1; V gene: TRBV12-5; J gene: TRBJ2-7
CDR3 protein: CASSLSDSNQPQHF; CDR3 DNA: TGTGCCAGCAGCTTAAGTGATAGCAATCAGCCCCAGCATTTT; clone size: NA; D gene: NA; V gene: TRBV5-6; J gene: TRBJ1-5
CDR3 protein: CASSQEWQWEKLFF; CDR3 DNA: TGCGCCAGCAGCCAAGAGTGGCAGTGGGAAAAACTGTTTTTT; clone size: NA; D gene: NA; V gene: TRBV4-1; J gene: TRBJ1-4
CDR3 protein: CASCSGLGTGELFF; CDR3 DNA: TGTGCCAGCTGCTCCGGGTTAGGTACCGGGGAGCTGTTTTTT; clone size: NA; D gene: NA; V gene: TRBV12-3/TRBV12-4; J gene: TRBJ2-2
CDR3 protein: CASGLGGGSYEQYF; CDR3 DNA: TGTGCCAGCGGGCTAGGTGGGGGGTCCTACGAGCAGTACTTC; clone size: NA; D gene: NA; V gene: TRBV7-6; J gene: TRBJ2-7
CDR3 protein: CASSQEGWTGELFF; CDR3 DNA: TGTGCCAGCAGCCAAGAGGGGTGGACCGGGGAGCTGTTTTTT; clone size: NA; D gene: NA; V gene: TRBV3-1; J gene: TRBJ2-2
CDR3 protein: CSARYRPYEQYF; CDR3 DNA: TGCAGTGCTAGGTACAGGCCCTACGAGCAGTACTTC; clone size: few; D gene: NA; V gene: TRBV20-1; J gene: TRBJ2-7